This TCR beta chain stems from a study of cytomegalovirus exposure and HLA in healthy donors. Points from the study as a whole: The tendency of first-cohort TCR clusters to co-occur in the 120 or so validation repertoires emerged from a later analysis.

Points on this clone: Its antigen is still unknown.

Assay: immunoSEQ multiplex PCR; the TCRdb copy retains only in-frame clones and omits some. The sample has approximately 190,000 clones; roughly 84% are singletons. CDR1 WSHSY and CDR2 SAAADI come from the germline V gene. Trimming left V 4 bases short and J 4 bases short, with 9 bases between. This CDR3 has 13 residues. The donors were in the roughly 110-subject validation cohort; that cohort was separate from the roughly 700-subject first cohort. The specimen was PBMCs. The receptor was derived from a woman aged 25 to 39 in good health and CMV-seropositive. The chain combines TRBV10-2 with TRBJ2-3, with a tentative D call TRBD2 (5 bases). The CDR3 sequence is CASSVGNSDTQYF. The CDR3 nucleotides are TGCGCCAGCAGTGTCGGGAACTCAGATACGCAGTATTTT.